The rows below give T cell receptor beta chains drawn from one sample of a study of T cell changes during pregnancy in multiple sclerosis. This table comes from immunoSEQ multiplex PCR, and its TCRdb copy is limited to in-frame clones, with some not included. The sample includes about 74,000 clones, approximately 86% seen only once; the top ten take 3% to 3.5%. The starting material was peripheral blood, obtained before pregnancy. The receptors shown here come from a female donor with multiple sclerosis, enrolled in a pregnancy study. Both conserved end residues are part of each CDR3. The D gene is left open where the match is weak. Clone size is not always given. Where it is, it says once, few, many or a class for expanded clones.

clone size: -; V gene: TRBV18; J gene: TRBJ2-5; D gene: -; CDR3 protein: CASSPFSQGQETQYF; CDR3 DNA: TGTGCCAGCTCACCGTTTAGCCAGGGGCAAGAGACCCAGTACTTC
clone size: -; V gene: TRBV2; J gene: TRBJ1-1; D gene: -; CDR3 protein: CASRVGNTEAFF; CDR3 DNA: TGTGCCAGCAGGGTGGGCAACACTGAAGCTTTCTTT
clone size: -; V gene: TRBV20-1; J gene: TRBJ2-7; D gene: -; CDR3 protein: CSARDSYEQYF; CDR3 DNA: TGCAGTGCCCGAGACAGCTACGAGCAGTACTTC
clone size: -; V gene: TRBV9; J gene: TRBJ1-1; D gene: -; CDR3 protein: CASSVGRGADEAFF; CDR3 DNA: TGTGCCAGCAGCGTAGGTCGGGGGGCTGATGAAGCTTTCTTT
clone size: -; V gene: TRBV30; J gene: TRBJ1-1; D gene: TRBD1; CDR3 protein: CAWSGNRDRAREAFF; CDR3 DNA: TGTGCCTGGAGTGGGAACCGGGACAGGGCGCGGGAAGCTTTCTTT
clone size: few; V gene: TRBV15; J gene: TRBJ2-4; D gene: -; CDR3 protein: CATSRDHLGEGDKNIQYF; CDR3 DNA: TGTGCCACCAGCAGAGATCATCTAGGTGAAGGGGACAAAAACATTCAGTACTTC
clone size: -; V gene: TRBV4-2; J gene: TRBJ2-1; D gene: TRBD2; CDR3 protein: CASSQAPGLAGSSYNEQFF; CDR3 DNA: TGTGCCAGCAGCCAAGCCCCCGGACTAGCGGGTAGCTCCTACAATGAGCAGTTCTTC
clone size: -; V gene: TRBV4-1; J gene: TRBJ2-1; D gene: -; CDR3 protein: CASSQGLRNEQFF; CDR3 DNA: TGCGCCAGCAGCCAAGGTCTCAGGAATGAGCAGTTCTTC
clone size: -; V gene: TRBV18; J gene: TRBJ2-7; D gene: -; CDR3 protein: CASSVWPGEQYF; CDR3 DNA: TGTGCCAGCTCAGTTTGGCCGGGCGAGCAGTACTTC
clone size: -; V gene: TRBV30; J gene: TRBJ1-5; D gene: -; CDR3 protein: CAWRGQSSNQPQHF; CDR3 DNA: TGTGCCTGGAGAGGACAGTCTAGCAATCAGCCCCAGCATTTT
clone size: -; V gene: TRBV10-2; J gene: TRBJ1-2; D gene: TRBD1; CDR3 protein: CASIGRGLGGYTF; CDR3 DNA: TGCGCCAGCATCGGCAGGGGGCTTGGTGGCTACACCTTC
clone size: -; V gene: TRBV19; J gene: TRBJ2-7; D gene: TRBD2; CDR3 protein: CASRDVTGGAHEQYF; CDR3 DNA: TGTGCCAGTAGGGATGTCACGGGAGGGGCCCACGAGCAGTACTTC
clone size: few; V gene: TRBV7-9; J gene: TRBJ1-1; D gene: -; CDR3 protein: CASAPSGAGGGTEAFF; CDR3 DNA: TGTGCCAGTGCCCCATCAGGGGCGGGGGGTGGCACTGAAGCTTTCTTT
clone size: once; V gene: TRBV18; J gene: TRBJ2-7; D gene: -; CDR3 protein: CASSPPSPASVWYEQYF; CDR3 DNA: TGTGCCAGCTCACCACCGTCTCCGGCTAGTGTCTGGTACGAGCAGTACTTC
clone size: -; V gene: TRBV4-3; J gene: TRBJ1-3; D gene: -; CDR3 protein: CASSQVASSGNTIYF; CDR3 DNA: TGCGCCAGCAGCCAAGTTGCCAGCTCTGGAAACACCATATATTTT
clone size: -; V gene: TRBV4-2; J gene: TRBJ1-5; D gene: -; CDR3 protein: CASSQDLTLGHYSNQPQHF; CDR3 DNA: TGTGCCAGCAGCCAAGATCTAACTCTGGGCCATTATAGCAATCAGCCCCAGCATTTT
clone size: -; V gene: TRBV19; J gene: TRBJ1-5; D gene: -; CDR3 protein: CASSIDGYSNQPQHF; CDR3 DNA: TGTGCCAGTAGTATAGACGGTTATAGCAATCAGCCCCAGCATTTT
clone size: -; V gene: TRBV7-2; J gene: TRBJ1-2; D gene: -; CDR3 protein: CASSSRENYGYTF; CDR3 DNA: TGTGCCAGCAGCTCCCGAGAGAACTATGGCTACACCTTC
clone size: -; V gene: TRBV7-7; J gene: TRBJ2-5; D gene: TRBD2; CDR3 protein: CASSLVPGGQETQYF; CDR3 DNA: TGTGCCAGCAGCTTAGTACCGGGGGGGCAAGAGACCCAGTACTTC
clone size: -; V gene: TRBV29-1; J gene: TRBJ1-2; D gene: -; CDR3 protein: CSVERGGAGGYTF; CDR3 DNA: TGCAGCGTTGAACGAGGGGGGGCTGGGGGCTACACCTTC
clone size: -; V gene: TRBV7-6; J gene: TRBJ1-5; D gene: -; CDR3 protein: CASSLGTWGDSNQPQHF; CDR3 DNA: TGTGCCAGCAGCTTAGGAACGTGGGGGGATAGCAATCAGCCCCAGCATTTT
clone size: -; V gene: TRBV9; J gene: TRBJ2-2; D gene: -; CDR3 protein: CASSVGGGTGELFF; CDR3 DNA: TGTGCCAGCAGCGTAGGAGGGGGCACCGGGGAGCTGTTTTTT
clone size: -; V gene: TRBV19; J gene: TRBJ1-1; D gene: -; CDR3 protein: CASSIRHGNTEAFF; CDR3 DNA: TGTGCCAGTAGTATCAGACACGGGAACACTGAAGCTTTCTTT
clone size: -; V gene: TRBV9; J gene: TRBJ2-3; D gene: TRBD2; CDR3 protein: CASSVATGGGREDTQYF; CDR3 DNA: TGTGCCAGCAGCGTAGCTACGGGGGGGGGCCGTGAAGATACGCAGTATTTT
clone size: -; V gene: TRBV5-1; J gene: TRBJ1-5; D gene: -; CDR3 protein: CASSLQGLEGNQPQHF; CDR3 DNA: TGCGCCAGCAGCTTGCAGGGTCTCGAAGGCAATCAGCCCCAGCATTTT
clone size: -; V gene: TRBV7-9; J gene: TRBJ1-1; D gene: -; CDR3 protein: CASSLERGGNTEAFF; CDR3 DNA: TGTGCCAGCAGCTTAGAACGGGGGGGCAACACTGAAGCTTTCTTT
clone size: -; V gene: TRBV19; J gene: TRBJ1-1; D gene: TRBD1; CDR3 protein: CASRPTWTGGIGTVRAFF; CDR3 DNA: TGTGCCAGTAGGCCAACCTGGACAGGGGGTATTGGGACCGTTCGAGCTTTCTTT